This T cell receptor beta chain is from a study of shared clonotypes between healthy human individuals. Study-level findings and limits: Among donors, clonotype sharing was expected to be affected by sequencing depth. Owing to a small donor count, the genetic and exposure-history diversity represented was limited.

Concerning this clone itself: Its antigen is as yet unknown.

Looked up from germline, CDR1 is KGHSH and CDR2 is LQKENI. V shed 3 bases and J shed 0 bases, with 6 bases lying between them. The CDR3 contains 15 residues. Deep was the level at which the assay was run. Produced via immunoSEQ multiplex PCR; TCRdb's table is partial and in-frame only. The table has roughly 2.5 million clones, roughly nine tenths seen once; the top ten hold roughly 0.13%. This clonotype originated in a man aged 18 to 30 in good health. V and J are TRBV18 and TRBJ2-6, with D hard to call. Sequencing was performed on naive CD4+ T cells sorted from blood. The subset was: CD45RA+ positively selected. CDR3 residues: CASSPDHSGANVLTF. The CDR3 region has the DNA TGTGCCAGCTCACCGGACCACTCTGGGGCCAACGTCCTGACTTTC.